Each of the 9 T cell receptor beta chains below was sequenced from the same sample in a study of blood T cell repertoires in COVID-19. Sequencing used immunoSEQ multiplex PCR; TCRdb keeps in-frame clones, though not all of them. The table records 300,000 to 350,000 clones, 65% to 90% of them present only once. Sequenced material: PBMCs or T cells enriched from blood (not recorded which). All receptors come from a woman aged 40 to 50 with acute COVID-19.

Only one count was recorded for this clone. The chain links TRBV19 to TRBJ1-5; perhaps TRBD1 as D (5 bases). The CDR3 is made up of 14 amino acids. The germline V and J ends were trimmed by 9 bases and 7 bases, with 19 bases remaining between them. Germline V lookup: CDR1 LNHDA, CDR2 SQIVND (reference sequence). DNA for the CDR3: TGTGCCAGCTCCCCAGGAGGGGCTCGGCAGCCCCAGCATTTT. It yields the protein CASSPGGARQPQHF.

The CDR3 bases are TGTGCCAGCAGCTTGGGCGGACAGGGGGGGAACTATGGCTACACCTTC. Translating it yields CASSLGGQGGNYGYTF. The chain combines TRBV5-4 with TRBJ1-2; the match to TRBD1 covers 10 bases. CDR3 length equals 16 residues. CDR1 and CDR2 from the germline V gene are SGHNT and YYREEE (reference sequence). J gave up 2 bases and V 0 bases, and 4 bases lay outside the gene matches.

CDR3 region: CASSVFRDATDTQYF. The CDR3 DNA is TGTGCCAGCAGTGTGTTCAGGGATGCGACAGATACGCAGTATTTT. V usage is TRBV2 and J usage is TRBJ2-3; D is possibly TRBD1 (5 bases). Looked up from germline, CDR1 is SNHLY and CDR2 is FYNNEI. V shed 4 bases and J shed 3 bases, with 14 bases lying between them. This CDR3 spans 15 amino acids.

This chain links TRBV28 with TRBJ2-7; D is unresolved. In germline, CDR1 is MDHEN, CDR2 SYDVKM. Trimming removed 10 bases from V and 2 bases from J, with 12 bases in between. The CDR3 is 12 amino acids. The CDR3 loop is CAIQRRPYEQYF. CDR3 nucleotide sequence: TGTGCCATTCAGCGACGGCCCTACGAGCAGTACTTC.

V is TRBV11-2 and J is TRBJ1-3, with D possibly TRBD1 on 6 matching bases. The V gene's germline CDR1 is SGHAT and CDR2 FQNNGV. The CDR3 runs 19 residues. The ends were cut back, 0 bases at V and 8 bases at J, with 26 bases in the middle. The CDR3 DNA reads TGTGCCAGCAGCTTAGATCGGTTTTTTTTGCCGGGGAAGGGGGACACCATATATTTT. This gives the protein CASSLDRFFLPGKGDTIYF.

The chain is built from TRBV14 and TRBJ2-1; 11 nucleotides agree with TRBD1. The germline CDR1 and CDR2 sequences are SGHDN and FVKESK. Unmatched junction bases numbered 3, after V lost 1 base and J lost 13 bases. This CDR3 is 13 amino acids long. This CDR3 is CASSQGTGGSQFF. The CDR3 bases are TGTGCCAGCAGCCAAGGGACAGGGGGCTCTCAGTTCTTC.

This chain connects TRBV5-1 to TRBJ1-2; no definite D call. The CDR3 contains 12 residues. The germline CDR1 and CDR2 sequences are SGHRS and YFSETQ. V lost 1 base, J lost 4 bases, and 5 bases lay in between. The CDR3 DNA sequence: TGCGCCAGCAGCTTGAGCACCTATGGCTACACCTTC. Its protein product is CASSLSTYGYTF.

The CDR3 region has the DNA TGCGCCAGCAGCCTCCTTAGCGGGGCCCTAGGGGAGACCCAGTACTTC. Translation: CASSLLSGALGETQYF. The V call is TRBV5-1, the J call TRBJ2-5, with 8 bases lining up with TRBD2. This CDR3 contains 16 residues. The V segment lost 4 bases and the J segment 5 bases; nucleotides outside the gene matches: 13. The germline V gene encodes CDR1 SGHRS and CDR2 YFSETQ.

CDR3: CASSFETGSHNEQFF. The CDR3 nucleotides are TGCGCCAGCAGCTTCGAGACAGGGTCCCACAATGAGCAGTTCTTC. This rearrangement joins TRBV5-1 to TRBJ2-1, with 7 bases lining up with TRBD1. CDR1 is SGHRS, CDR2 YFSETQ, per germline. The CDR3 is 15 residues long. V gave up 2 bases and J gave up 5 bases; unmatched junction bases: 7. The full variable domain, with the rest looked up from reference TRBV5-1 and TRBJ2-1, is KAGVTQTPRYLIKTRGQQVTLSCSPISGHRSVSWYQQTPGQGLQFLFEYFSETQRNKGNFPGRFSGRQFSNSRSEMNVSTLELGDSALYLCASSFETGSHNEQFFGPGTRLTVL.